This section outlines one T cell receptor (beta chain) sequence together with its context. This clone has a handful of counts. It lacks a known antigen. Per-nucleotide qualities are absent, and no much larger clonotype sits a single base away. The entire amount of isolated RNA was reverse transcribed using the High Capacity cDNA Reverse Transcription Kit, so the sequenced TCRB transcripts were expressed ones. Deep immunoSEQ sequencing was applied to naive, central memory and regulatory T cell samples, giving an average of about 3.57 million total reads per sample. After sorted cells were lysed in RLT buffer, RNA was extracted with DNase-treated RNeasy Micro or Mini kits, with the choice depending on cell number. To prevent cross-contamination, every cell subset was processed on its own, while patient and healthy donor samples were processed together. The immunoSEQ multiplex PCR was used to amplify TCRB sequences from cDNA, generating 87-bp fragments that spanned the CDR3 region. Sequencing of the amplicons was performed on the Illumina HiSeq platform. As for the original processing: Synthetic template baselines were used to correct PCR bias computationally, reads within Hamming distance 2 were collapsed, and singletons that could not be merged were discarded. By aligning reads against IMGT, V, D and J genes, CDR3 length, and insertions or deletions at six rearrangement sites were assigned. Clonotype counts were normalized to sorted cell number within each subset before computing true diversity and Gini coefficients with the tcR R package. The overlap coefficient, calculated on TCRB nucleotide sequences, was used to measure repertoire sharing. As a proxy for the pre-selection repertoire, out-of-frame TCRB sequences from naive cells were analyzed. In its TCRdb copy, this immuneACCESS table keeps in-frame sequences only and misses some clones. Where compared with another copy, unresolved V genes explain less than half of these, and the others have no known cause. V and J calls and clone size come straight from that table; D and trimming were deduced from the DNA. This sample lists 350,000 to 400,000 clones; about 15% were detected once. 0.019% of the sample goes to the ten largest clones.

From a lookup of the germline V gene, CDR1 and CDR2 are MDHEN and SYDVKM. V trim: 5 bases; J trim: 2 bases; unmatched bases: 8. Its CDR3 holds 15 amino acids, cysteine through phenylalanine. Of the read, only the CDR3 DNA is kept; its 45 bases are in frame from base 1. This sample is drawn from a study of beta chain features in type 1 diabetes (dated 2018 in TCRdb). For the wider study: Mean age, gender distribution, total cell number and subset yield did not differ between patients and healthy donors. The study compared the TCRB repertoires of sorted circulating CD4+ T cell subsets in recently diagnosed type 1 diabetes patients with those in matched healthy donors. Whereas all 30 or so donors provided naive and central memory subsets, regulatory and stem cell-like memory subsets were isolated from just 8 patients and about eight healthy donors. A total of under 120,000,000 sorted cells were examined across all samples, and RNA yield correlated strongly with the number of cells per subset. Results the study describes overall, beyond this receptor: Naive, central memory and regulatory TCRB repertoires appeared more similar among patients than among healthy donors. At VDJ recombination sites, type 1 diabetes patients had fewer insertions and more deleted nucleotides, which implies abnormalities in thymic rearrangement. PCR might favor shorter templates, but patient and control samples were amplified and corrected together, so any skew would affect both groups equally. HLA sub-analyses involved small numbers of individuals, so any influence of HLA type on TCRB rearrangement remained unresolved. In all four CD4+ subsets, TCRB CDR3 length was moderately but significantly shorter in type 1 diabetes patients. Because cDNA was sequenced instead of genomic DNA, highly expressing activated cells could be over-represented, though the groups showed no difference in activation or CD3 levels.

Each donor gave one peripheral blood draw, about 110 mL on average, collected into heparinised tubes. A BD FACSAria II was used to sort naive, central memory, regulatory and stem cell-like memory CD4+ T cells with a panel that included CD45RO, CCR7, CD25, CD127, CD95 and CD27. Purity was above 95% for every sorted population. PBMCs were isolated right away by Lymphoprep density gradient centrifugation and were stained directly, without culture. So that batch effects would be minimized, each experiment stained and sorted samples in pairs, pairing one healthy donor with one patient. Recombination linked TRBV28 to TRBJ2-5; 7 bases in between match TRBD2. What was sequenced was naive CD4+ T cells from blood. The cell subset or site tag for this specimen amounts to: true naive CD4+ T cells. This receptor was taken from a woman aged 18-29 years in good health. The CDR3 region reads CASSIGGEGQETQYF. The DNA sequence is TGTGCCAGCAGTATCGGCGGGGAGGGGCAAGAGACCCAGTACTTC.